The 25 T cell receptor beta chains below were found in one sample sequenced in a study of cytomegalovirus exposure and HLA in healthy donors. This PCR relied on a set of 60 Vbeta primers and 13 Jbeta primers. Some clones are missing from TCRdb's copy, which holds only in-frame ones; the method was immunoSEQ multiplex PCR. This sample has roughly 150,000 clones, with around three quarters found just once. The sample comprised PBMCs. These receptors all come from a man aged 45-60 years in good health and CMV-seropositive.

CDR3 amino acids: CASSPSAKRGGLFNEQFF. For the CDR3, the DNA is TGTGCCAGCAGCCCTTCGGCGAAGCGGGGGGGCCTCTTCAATGAGCAGTTCTTC. The J gene is TRBJ2-1, the V gene TRBV7-8; 10 bases are a match to TRBD2. The CDR3 runs to 18 residues. Germline CDR1 reads SGHVS; CDR2 reads FQNEAQ. The V and J ends lost 5 bases and 6 bases, in that order; junction bases with no gene match: 16.

This chain links TRBV19 with TRBJ1-2, with 8 bases fitting TRBD1. CDR1 and CDR2 (germline): LNHDA, SQIVND (reference sequence). Unmatched junction bases numbered 4, after V lost 6 bases and J lost 4 bases. This CDR3 is 13 amino acids long. In nucleotides, the CDR3 is TGTGCCAGTAGGCCCAGGGGGCCCTATGGCTACACCTTC. It encodes CASRPRGPYGYTF.

The rearrangement links TRBV19 to TRBJ1-6, with 11 bases aligning to TRBD1. J was trimmed by 13 bases and V by 1 base; bases with no gene match: 6. The CDR3 spans 15 residues. Germline V gene sequence: CDR1 LNHDA, CDR2 SQIVND (reference sequence). CDR3 bases: TGTGCCAGTAGTATAGCGGGACAGGGGGTGAGGCCCCTCCACTTT. Its translation is CASSIAGQGVRPLHF.

The chain couples TRBV6-5 to TRBJ1-4; TRBD1 matches at 7 bases. The germline CDR1 and CDR2 sequences are MNHEY and SVGAGI. There are 16 residues in the CDR3. Trimming took 2 bases from V and 7 from J; bases not matched to a gene: 10. This CDR3 reads CASSYTHRGVREKLFF. CDR3 sequence (DNA): TGTGCCAGCAGTTACACCCACAGGGGCGTGCGTGAAAAACTGTTTTTT.

The gene calls are TRBV7-8 and TRBJ2-3; TRBD2 aligns across 7 bases. The CDR3 runs to 15 residues. Germline V lookup: CDR1 SGHVS, CDR2 FQNEAQ. J was trimmed by 4 bases and V by 7 bases; bases with no gene match: 11. Here the CDR3 reads CASTMGVGRADTQYF. CDR3 DNA: TGTGCCAGCACGATGGGGGTGGGGAGGGCAGATACGCAGTATTTT.

The chain is built from TRBV7-9 and TRBJ1-5; a possible D gene is TRBD1 (5 bases). The CDR3 loop spans 14 amino acids. The V gene's germline CDR1 is SEHNR and CDR2 FQNEAQ (reference sequence). V lost 2 bases and J lost 3, with 8 bases in between. CDR3 DNA: TGTGCCAGCAGCTTACCAGGGTTCAATCAGCCCCAGCATTTT. It is translated as CASSLPGFNQPQHF.

In this sample, this clone turned up a few times. The chain links TRBV7-8 to TRBJ1-5; tentative D call: TRBD1 (5 bases). There are 15 residues in the CDR3. Germline assignment: CDR1 SGHVS and CDR2 FQNEAQ. V lost 1 base to trimming and J lost 6 bases, with 13 bases between them. In DNA form, the CDR3 reads TGTGCCAGCAGCTTAGAATTCCGGGGGGGTCAGCCCCAGCATTTT. Encoded protein: CASSLEFRGGQPQHF.

V gene TRBV10-1 combines with J gene TRBJ2-3; TRBD2 matches at 16 bases. Trimming cost V 6 bases and J 4 bases; bases outside gene matches: 4. The CDR3 runs to 16 residues. In germline, CDR1 is WNHNN, CDR2 SYGVQD (reference sequence). In DNA form, the CDR3 reads TGCGCCAGCAGACCGGGACTAGCGGGGGGGCCAGATACGCAGTATTTT. This sequence encodes CASRPGLAGGPDTQYF.

This clone was picked up a small number of times. The CDR3: CASSLGSSGGAYEQYF. Here the CDR3 DNA reads TGTGCCAGCAGCTTAGGATCTAGCGGGGGGGCCTACGAGCAGTACTTC. This chain uses TRBV7-8 with TRBJ2-7, with TRBD2 matching over 12 bases. The CDR3 runs 16 residues. The germline gives CDR1 SGHVS, CDR2 FQNEAQ. Germline trimming cut 1 base from V and 2 bases from J; bases unmatched to any gene: 3.

V is TRBV9 and J is TRBJ2-3; D call uncertain. The CDR3 runs 14 residues. Germline-derived CDR1 and CDR2 are SGDLS and YYNGEE. Trimming cost V 2 bases and J 2 bases, with 9 bases left between them. CDR3 bases: TGTGCCAGCAGCGTCGGAGCCCCCACAGATACGCAGTATTTT. Its protein is CASSVGAPTDTQYF.

J is TRBJ1-2 and V is TRBV9; TRBD1 is a possible D gene (6 bases). The CDR3 length is 19 residues. The germline gives CDR1 SGDLS, CDR2 YYNGEE. V was trimmed by 4 bases and J by 2 bases, leaving 27 bases between them. In DNA, the CDR3 is TGTGCCAGCAGCATATCAATCGATCCCGGGACAAGTTTGAACTATGGCTACACCTTC. Protein product: CASSISIDPGTSLNYGYTF.

This chain connects TRBV10-3 to TRBJ1-4; possibly TRBD1 for D (5 bases). Trimming took 10 bases from V and 7 from J, leaving 13 bases between them. The length of the CDR3 is 12 residues. Germline V gene sequence: CDR1 ENHRY, CDR2 SYGVKD. The CDR3 is CATQGGGEKLFF. CDR3 DNA: TGTGCCACCCAGGGAGGAGGTGAAAAACTGTTTTTT.

V is TRBV7-2 and J is TRBJ2-1, with D perhaps TRBD1 (5 bases). The germline gives CDR1 SGHTA, CDR2 FQGNSA. The CDR3 loop spans 18 amino acids. V lost 6 bases and J 2 bases, leaving 23 bases between the germline ends. The CDR3 DNA is TGTGCCAGCAGGTTCTCCCCCGCAGGGTCCCCTACCTACAATGAGCAGTTCTTC. Translating gives CASRFSPAGSPTYNEQFF.

A few counts support this clone. V gene TRBV7-8 combines with J gene TRBJ1-1, with TRBD1 matching over 8 bases. V lost 8 bases, J lost 4 bases, and 6 bases stayed unmatched. Germline CDR1 and CDR2: SGHVS and FQNEAQ. CDR3 size: 13 residues. Here the CDR3 DNA reads TGTGCCAGCCAAAAAACAGGGGGCACTGAAGCTTTCTTT. Protein: CASQKTGGTEAFF.

V and J are TRBV6-5 and TRBJ2-3, with D possibly matching TRBD1 (5 bases). Trimming took off 5 bases at V and 3 bases at J, with 15 bases between the two ends. Per germline, CDR1 MNHEY and CDR2 SVGAGI. CDR3 length: 15 amino acids. The CDR3 here is CASSPTYSGTDTQYF. DNA for the CDR3: TGTGCCAGCAGTCCCACCTATTCAGGGACAGATACGCAGTATTTT.

The DNA of the CDR3 is TGTGCCAGCAGCTTAGCAGGGGACAGGGGCAATGAGCAGTTCTTC. Encoded protein: CASSLAGDRGNEQFF. V gene TRBV7-2 combines with J gene TRBJ2-1, with 10 positions matching TRBD1. Germline CDR1 and CDR2: SGHTA and FQGNSA. The CDR3 loop spans 15 amino acids. Trimming cost V 0 bases and J 6 bases; bases outside gene matches: 2. The full variable domain, in which reference TRBV7-2 and TRBJ2-1 provide the parts outside the CDR3, is GAGVSQSPSNKVTEKGKDVELRCDPISGHTALYWYRQSLGQGLEFLIYFQGNSAPDKSGLPSDRFSAERTGGSVSTLTIQRTQQEDSAVYLCASSLAGDRGNEQFFGPGTRLTVL.

V gene TRBV29-1 combines with J gene TRBJ2-1; the match to TRBD1 covers 7 bases. V lost 0 bases and J lost 5; bases outside the gene matches: 10. Germline V lookup: CDR1 SQVTM, CDR2 ANQGSEA. The CDR3 contains 16 residues. CDR3 protein: CSVEDRDRQGDNEQFF. CDR3 DNA sequence: TGCAGCGTTGAAGATCGGGATCGACAGGGCGACAATGAGCAGTTCTTC.

This chain links TRBV2 with TRBJ1-2; the D is unclear. V lost 7 bases, J lost 8 bases, and 14 bases lay in between. CDR1 is SNHLY and CDR2 is FYNNEI in the germline V gene. The CDR3 runs to 12 residues. The CDR3 bases are TGTGCCAGCACAATAACACCTCCCGGCTACACCTTC. This encodes CASTITPPGYTF.

This clone has just one count. The genes are TRBV10-3 and TRBJ1-5; D is possibly TRBD1 (5 bases). This CDR3 has 16 amino acids. Trimming stripped 2 bases from V and 0 bases from J, with 11 bases between. CDR1 is ENHRY and CDR2 is SYGVKD in the germline V gene. The CDR3 DNA is TGTGCCATCAGTGAGCTCGGGGGGGATAGCAATCAGCCCCAGCATTTT. It specifies CAISELGGDSNQPQHF.

This CDR3 reads CASSVGTGGYNEQFF. The CDR3 DNA sequence: TGCGCCAGCAGCGTCGGGACAGGGGGTTACAATGAGCAGTTCTTC. The gene calls are TRBV5-1 and TRBJ2-1, with 11 nucleotides matching TRBD1. Unmatched junction bases numbered 4, after V lost 4 bases and J lost 4 bases. The CDR3 consists of 15 residues. Germline V lookup: CDR1 SGHRS, CDR2 YFSETQ.

The chain couples TRBV11-2 to TRBJ1-1; 8 nucleotides agree with TRBD1. Trimming removed 1 base from V and 4 bases from J; junction bases left unmatched: 8. The CDR3 contains 16 residues. Germline assignment: CDR1 SGHAT and CDR2 FQNNGV. CDR3 loop: CASSLVYQGAFTEAFF. Written as DNA, the CDR3 is TGTGCCAGCAGCTTAGTCTACCAGGGGGCTTTCACTGAAGCTTTCTTT.

This rearrangement joins TRBV4-3 to TRBJ2-7; tentatively, D is TRBD2 (6 bases). The CDR3 spans 15 residues. Trimming removed 0 bases at V and 2 bases at J, with 11 bases between. Per the germline V gene, CDR1 is LGHNA and CDR2 is YSLEER. CDR3 protein: CASSQDRGGPYEQYF. In DNA, the CDR3 is TGCGCCAGCAGCCAAGATCGTGGAGGGCCCTACGAGCAGTACTTC.

J is TRBJ1-4 and V is TRBV6-6, with 7 bases lining up with TRBD1. V shed 5 bases and J 4 bases; nucleotides not matched to a gene: 7. Germline lookup yields CDR1 MNHNY and CDR2 SVGAGI (reference sequence). The CDR3 consists of 15 residues. The DNA for the CDR3 is TGTGCCAGCAGTCCCCAGACAGGGCATAATGAAAAACTGTTTTTT. As protein: CASSPQTGHNEKLFF.

The chain recombines TRBV9 with TRBJ2-2; D is uncertain. This CDR3 contains 13 residues. The germline V gene encodes CDR1 SGDLS and CDR2 YYNGEE. The V end was cut by 4 bases, the J end by 6 bases, with 10 bases between. The CDR3 is CASSSPRPGELFF. The CDR3 nucleotides are TGTGCCAGCAGCTCCCCCCGTCCCGGGGAGCTGTTTTTT.

This rearrangement joins TRBV4-2 to TRBJ1-6; D remains ambiguous. Germline-derived CDR1 and CDR2 are LGHNA and YNFKEQ. V lost 4 bases to trimming and J lost 7 bases, with 11 bases between them. The CDR3 covers 14 residues. The CDR3 here is CASSPVGGNSPLHF. The CDR3 nucleotides read TGTGCCAGCAGCCCAGTGGGAGGAAATTCACCCCTCCACTTT.